Below, 6 T cell receptor beta chains from the same sample are listed, as sequenced in a study of cytomegalovirus exposure and HLA in healthy donors. The PCR was carried out with 60 Vbeta primers and 13 Jbeta primers. The method was immunoSEQ multiplex PCR; TCRdb's version includes in-frame clones alone and lacks a portion of them. Of 180,000 or so clones listed, 76% are singletons. Sequencing was done on a sample of PBMCs. These receptors were taken from a woman younger than 45 in good health and CMV-seropositive.

The chain joins TRBV10-1 to TRBJ1-1; 9 bases fit TRBD1. CDR1 WNHNN and CDR2 SYGVQD come from the germline V gene (reference sequence). The CDR3 sequence is 17 residues long. The V gene end was trimmed by 0 bases and the J gene end by 4 bases; junction bases not matched to a gene: 9. CDR3 in DNA: TGCGCCAGCAGTGAGTCGAAACAGGGGGCGATCCCCACTGAAGCTTTCTTT. This translates into CASSESKQGAIPTEAFF.

The rearrangement joins TRBV7-2 to TRBJ2-5; TRBD2 is a possible D gene (6 bases). This CDR3 comprises 14 residues. In germline, CDR1 is SGHTA, CDR2 FQGNSA. V lost 5 bases, J lost 5 bases, and 15 bases lay in between. The CDR3 protein is CASSPRGGMETQYF. DNA for the CDR3: TGTGCCAGCAGCCCACGGGGAGGTATGGAGACCCAGTACTTC.

This chain uses TRBV7-7 with TRBJ2-1; 10 bases align to TRBD2. The CDR3 spans 15 residues. Unmatched junction bases numbered 3, after V lost 4 bases and J lost 3 bases. The germline gives CDR1 SSHAT, CDR2 FNYEAQ (reference sequence). The CDR3 loop reads CASSSGLADYNEQFF. Here the CDR3 DNA reads TGTGCCAGCAGCTCCGGACTAGCGGACTACAATGAGCAGTTCTTC.

The chain carries TRBV6-5 and TRBJ1-5; D gene uncertain. Looked up from germline, CDR1 is MNHEY and CDR2 is SVGAGI. V was cut by 5 bases and J by 7 bases, with 15 bases left in between. The CDR3 loop spans 14 amino acids. The CDR3 DNA is TGTGCCAGCAGTGTCCGGGATGAGGGACAGCCCCAGCATTTT. Translation gives CASSVRDEGQPQHF.

This chain connects TRBV10-3 to TRBJ2-7, with 8 bases aligning to TRBD1. Germline assignment: CDR1 ENHRY and CDR2 SYGVKD. J was trimmed by 7 bases and V by 6 bases; bases with no gene match: 5. CDR3 size: 12 residues. CDR3 amino acids: CAISTTGGEQYF. Written as DNA, the CDR3 is TGTGCCATCAGCACCACAGGGGGGGAGCAGTACTTC.

The chain carries TRBV4-1 and TRBJ2-1, with D possibly being TRBD1 (5 bases). The V gene lost 6 bases and the J gene lost 1 base, with 13 bases spanning the gap. The length of the CDR3 is 15 residues. The V gene's germline CDR1 is MGHRA and CDR2 YSYEKL. The CDR3 region is CASRPTRVSYNEQFF. CDR3 nucleotides: TGCGCCAGCAGACCTACCAGGGTTTCCTACAATGAGCAGTTCTTC.